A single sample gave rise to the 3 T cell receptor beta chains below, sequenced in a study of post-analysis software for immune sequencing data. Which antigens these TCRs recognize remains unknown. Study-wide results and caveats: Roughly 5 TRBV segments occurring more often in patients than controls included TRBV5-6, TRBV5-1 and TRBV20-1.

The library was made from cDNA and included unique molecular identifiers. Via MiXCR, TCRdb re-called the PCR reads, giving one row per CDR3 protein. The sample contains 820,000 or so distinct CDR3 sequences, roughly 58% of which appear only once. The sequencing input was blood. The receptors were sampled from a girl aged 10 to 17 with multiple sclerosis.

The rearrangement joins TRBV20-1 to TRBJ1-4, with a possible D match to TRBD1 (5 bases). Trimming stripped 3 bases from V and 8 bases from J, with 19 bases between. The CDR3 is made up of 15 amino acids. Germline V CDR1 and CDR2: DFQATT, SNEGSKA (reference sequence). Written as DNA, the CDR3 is TGCAGTGCTAGTCCCCCCGGGACCTGGGGCGAAAAACTGTTTTTT. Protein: CSASPPGTWGEKLFF.

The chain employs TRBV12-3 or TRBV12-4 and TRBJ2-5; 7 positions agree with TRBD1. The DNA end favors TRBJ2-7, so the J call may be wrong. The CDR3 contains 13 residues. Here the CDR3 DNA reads TGTGCCAGCAAGGGTCTAGGGGGCTCCGAGCAGTACTTC. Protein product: CASKGLGGSEQYF.

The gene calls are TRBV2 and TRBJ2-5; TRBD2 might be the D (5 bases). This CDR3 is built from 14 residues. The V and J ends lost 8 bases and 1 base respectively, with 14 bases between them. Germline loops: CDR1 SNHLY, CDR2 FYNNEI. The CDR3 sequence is CASRLARVQETQYF. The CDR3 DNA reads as TGTGCCAGCCGGCTAGCAAGGGTCCAAGAGACCCAGTACTTC. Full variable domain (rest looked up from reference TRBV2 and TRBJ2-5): EPEVTQTPSHQVTQMGQEVILRCVPISNHLYFYWYRQILGQKVEFLVSFYNNEISEKSEIFDDQFSVERPDGSNFTLKIRSTKLEDSAMYFCASRLARVQETQYFGPGTRLLVL.